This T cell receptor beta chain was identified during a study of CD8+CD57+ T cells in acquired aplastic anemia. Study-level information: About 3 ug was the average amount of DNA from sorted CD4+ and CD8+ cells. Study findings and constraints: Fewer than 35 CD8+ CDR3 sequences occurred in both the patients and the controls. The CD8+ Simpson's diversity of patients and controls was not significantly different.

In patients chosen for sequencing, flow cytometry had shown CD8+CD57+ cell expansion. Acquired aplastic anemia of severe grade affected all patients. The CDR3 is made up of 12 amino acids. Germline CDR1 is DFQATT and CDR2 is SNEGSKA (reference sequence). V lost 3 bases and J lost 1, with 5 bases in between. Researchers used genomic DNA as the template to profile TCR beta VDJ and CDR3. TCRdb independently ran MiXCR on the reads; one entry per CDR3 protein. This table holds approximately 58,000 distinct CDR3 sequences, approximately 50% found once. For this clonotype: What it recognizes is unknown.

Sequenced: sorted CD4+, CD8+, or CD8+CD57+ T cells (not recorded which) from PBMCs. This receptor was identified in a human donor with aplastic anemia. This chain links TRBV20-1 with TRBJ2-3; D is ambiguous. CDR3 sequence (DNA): TGCAGTGCTAGTATGGGCACAGATACGCAGTATTTT. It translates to CSASMGTDTQYF.